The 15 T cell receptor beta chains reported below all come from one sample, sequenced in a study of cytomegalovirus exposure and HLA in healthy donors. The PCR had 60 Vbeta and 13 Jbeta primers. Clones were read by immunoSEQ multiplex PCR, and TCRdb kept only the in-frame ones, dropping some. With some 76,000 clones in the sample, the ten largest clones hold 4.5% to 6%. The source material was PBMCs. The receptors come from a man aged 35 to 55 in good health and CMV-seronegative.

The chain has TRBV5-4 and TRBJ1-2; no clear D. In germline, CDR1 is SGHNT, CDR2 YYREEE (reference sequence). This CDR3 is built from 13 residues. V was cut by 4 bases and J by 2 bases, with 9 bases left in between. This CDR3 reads CASSPEDNYGYTF. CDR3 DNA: TGTGCCAGCAGCCCGGAGGACAACTATGGCTACACCTTC.

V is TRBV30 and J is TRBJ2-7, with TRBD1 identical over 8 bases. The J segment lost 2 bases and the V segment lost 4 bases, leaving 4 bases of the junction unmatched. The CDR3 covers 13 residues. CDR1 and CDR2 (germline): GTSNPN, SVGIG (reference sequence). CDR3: CAWTGGATYEQYF. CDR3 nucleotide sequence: TGTGCCTGGACAGGGGGCGCCACCTACGAGCAGTACTTC.

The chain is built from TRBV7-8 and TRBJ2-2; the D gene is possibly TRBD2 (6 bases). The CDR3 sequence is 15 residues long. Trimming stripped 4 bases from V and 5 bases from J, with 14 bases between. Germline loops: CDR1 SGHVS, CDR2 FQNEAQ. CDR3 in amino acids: CASSSERAGTGELFF. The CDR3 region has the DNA TGTGCCAGCAGCTCAGAACGGGCGGGGACCGGGGAGCTGTTTTTT.

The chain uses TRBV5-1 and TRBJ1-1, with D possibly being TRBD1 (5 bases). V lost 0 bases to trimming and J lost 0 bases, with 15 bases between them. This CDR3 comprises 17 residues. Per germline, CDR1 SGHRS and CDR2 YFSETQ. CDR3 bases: TGCGCCAGCAGCTTGGGGCCAGGGAGGACTTTGAACACTGAAGCTTTCTTT. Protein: CASSLGPGRTLNTEAFF.

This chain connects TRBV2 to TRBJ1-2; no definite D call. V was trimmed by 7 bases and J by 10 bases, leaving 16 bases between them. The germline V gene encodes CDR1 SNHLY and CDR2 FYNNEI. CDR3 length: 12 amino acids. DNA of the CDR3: TGTGCCAGCACCCTAAGGAGGAACCTCTACACCTTC. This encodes CASTLRRNLYTF.

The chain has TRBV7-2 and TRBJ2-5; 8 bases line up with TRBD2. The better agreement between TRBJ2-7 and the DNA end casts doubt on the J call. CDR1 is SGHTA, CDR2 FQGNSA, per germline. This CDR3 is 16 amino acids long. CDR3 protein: CASSFLSGGAPYEQYF. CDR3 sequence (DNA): TGTGCCAGCAGCTTCCTAAGCGGGGGTGCTCCCTACGAGCAGTACTTC.

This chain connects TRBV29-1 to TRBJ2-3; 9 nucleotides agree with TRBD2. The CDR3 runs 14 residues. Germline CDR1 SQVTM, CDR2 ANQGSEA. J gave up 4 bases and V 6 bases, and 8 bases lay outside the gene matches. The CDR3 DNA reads TGCAGCGTCGCGGGAGGGCAGGTGGCAGATACGCAGTATTTT. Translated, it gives CSVAGGQVADTQYF.

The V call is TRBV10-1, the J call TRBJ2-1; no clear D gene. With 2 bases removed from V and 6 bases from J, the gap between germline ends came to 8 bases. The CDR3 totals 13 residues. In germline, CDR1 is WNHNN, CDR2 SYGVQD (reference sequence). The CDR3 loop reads CASSEHLGNEQFF. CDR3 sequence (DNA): TGCGCCAGCAGTGAGCACCTAGGCAATGAGCAGTTCTTC.

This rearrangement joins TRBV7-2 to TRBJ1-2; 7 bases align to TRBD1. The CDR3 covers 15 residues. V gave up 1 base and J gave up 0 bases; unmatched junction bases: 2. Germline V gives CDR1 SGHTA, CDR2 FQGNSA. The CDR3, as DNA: TGTGCCAGCAGCTTAGGGACAGGCGCTAACTATGGCTACACCTTC. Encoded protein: CASSLGTGANYGYTF. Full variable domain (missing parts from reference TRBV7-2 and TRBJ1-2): GAGVSQSPSNKVTEKGKDVELRCDPISGHTALYWYRQSLGQGLEFLIYFQGNSAPDKSGLPSDRFSAERTGGSVSTLTIQRTQQEDSAVYLCASSLGTGANYGYTFGSGTRLTVV.

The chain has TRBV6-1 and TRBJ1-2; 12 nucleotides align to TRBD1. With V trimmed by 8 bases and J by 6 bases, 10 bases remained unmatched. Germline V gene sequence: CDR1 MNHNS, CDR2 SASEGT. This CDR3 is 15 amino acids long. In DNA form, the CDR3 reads TGTGCCAGCGGAATCGGGACAGGGGGCAAGGATGGCTACACCTTC. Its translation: CASGIGTGGKDGYTF.

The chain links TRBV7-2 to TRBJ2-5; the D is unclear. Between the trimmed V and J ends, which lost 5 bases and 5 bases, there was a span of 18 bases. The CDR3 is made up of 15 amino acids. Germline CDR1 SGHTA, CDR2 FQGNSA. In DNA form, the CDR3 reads TGTGCCAGCAGCGTTGACATGCACCCCGTCGAGACCCAGTACTTC. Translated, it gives CASSVDMHPVETQYF.

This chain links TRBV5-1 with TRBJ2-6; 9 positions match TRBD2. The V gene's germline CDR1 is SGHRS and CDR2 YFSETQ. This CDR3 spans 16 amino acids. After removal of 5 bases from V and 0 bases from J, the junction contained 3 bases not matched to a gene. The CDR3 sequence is CASRGGGASGANVLTF. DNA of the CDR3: TGCGCCAGCAGGGGCGGGGGGGCCTCTGGGGCCAACGTCCTGACTTTC.

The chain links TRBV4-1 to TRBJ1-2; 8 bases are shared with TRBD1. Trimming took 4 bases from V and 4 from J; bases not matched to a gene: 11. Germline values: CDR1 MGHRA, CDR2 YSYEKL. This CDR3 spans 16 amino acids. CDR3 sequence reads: CASSRPGQEDFYGYTF. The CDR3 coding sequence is TGCGCCAGCAGCCGACCGGGACAGGAGGATTTCTATGGCTACACCTTC.

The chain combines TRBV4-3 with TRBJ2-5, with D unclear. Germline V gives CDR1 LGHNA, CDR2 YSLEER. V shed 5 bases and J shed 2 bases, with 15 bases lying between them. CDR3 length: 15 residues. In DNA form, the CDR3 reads TGCGCCAGCAGCTCCGGTACCGGCGGACAAGAGACCCAGTACTTC. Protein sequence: CASSSGTGGQETQYF.

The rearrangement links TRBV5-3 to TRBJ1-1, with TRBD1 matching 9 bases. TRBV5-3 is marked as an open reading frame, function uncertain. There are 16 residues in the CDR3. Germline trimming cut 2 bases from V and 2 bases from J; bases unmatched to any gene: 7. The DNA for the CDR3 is TGTGCCAGAAGCTTTGGAAAAACAGGGGGCAACACTGAAGCTTTCTTT. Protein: CARSFGKTGGNTEAFF.